This TCR beta chain came from a study of blood T cell repertoires in COVID-19. About the research overall: The samples span acute and convalescent COVID-19 from the United States, Italy and Spain. Sources were T cells, B-cell-depleted T cells, or PBMCs; the material itself was cDNA or gDNA.

As handled by the study authors: Estimation of nucleated cell counts was performed using reference gene primer amplification. Profiled with immunoSEQ multiplex PCR; TCRdb holds only in-frame clones, not every one. The V and J calls and clone size are taken from that table; D and trimming were inferred from the DNA. The repertoire includes 55,000 to 90,000 clones, about nine tenths of them detected once, and 10% to 15% sits in the top ten. Germline-derived CDR1 and CDR2 are ENHRY and SYGVKD. This CDR3 comprises 15 residues. V was clipped by 8 bases and J by 2 bases; unmatched bases: 4. The chain combines TRBV10-3 with TRBJ2-5; 14 nucleotides line up with TRBD2. The receptor was derived from a woman aged 60-75 years with acute or convalescent COVID-19. Material: peripheral blood. CDR3 loop: CAIGGLAGAQETQYF. For the CDR3, the DNA is TGTGCCATCGGGGGACTAGCGGGGGCTCAAGAGACCCAGTACTTC.